This passage covers 7 T cell receptor beta chains from one sample sequenced in a study of neurological immune-mediated disorders. TCRdb itself ran the 5' RACE reads through MiXCR, one entry per CDR3 protein. Of almost 30,000 distinct CDR3 sequences listed, 12% were seen once; the top ten hold about 5.6%. The sequenced sample consisted of PBMCs. These receptors were obtained from an older woman in good health.

This clonotype was observed at least ten times. The gene calls are TRBV6-5 and TRBJ1-2, with D uncertain. V was clipped by 5 bases and J by 8 bases, with 12 bases between them. Germline V CDR1 and CDR2: MNHEY, SVGAGI. CDR3 length: 12 residues. CDR3 nucleotides: TGTGCCAGCAGTCCCGTCCTGGGCGGCTACACCTTC. This gives the protein CASSPVLGGYTF.

The table lists this clonotype with many counts. The genes are TRBV4-3 and TRBJ1-4; 8 nucleotides match TRBD1. Germline V lookup: CDR1 LGHNA, CDR2 YSLEER. Trimming took 0 bases from V and 5 from J; bases not matched to a gene: 2. CDR3 length equals 15 residues. In DNA, the CDR3 is TGCGCCAGCAGCCAAGATGGGACAGGAAATGAAAAACTGTTTTTT. Residues: CASSQDGTGNEKLFF.

The chain employs TRBV7-6 and TRBJ2-3; 8 bases are a match to TRBD1. The CDR3 runs 16 residues. CDR1 and CDR2 (germline): SGHVS, FNYEAQ. J was trimmed by 4 bases and V by 4 bases; bases with no gene match: 10. The CDR3 coding sequence is TGTGCCAGCAGCTCCCCAGGACAGGGTAGTCCAGATACGCAGTATTTT. Its translation is CASSSPGQGSPDTQYF.

This clonotype was counted at least ten times. This chain connects TRBV5-1 to TRBJ2-7, with D possibly matching TRBD1 (5 bases). The CDR3 contains 14 residues. CDR1 is SGHRS, CDR2 YFSETQ, per germline. The germline V and J ends were trimmed by 0 bases and 2 bases, with 9 bases remaining between them. The CDR3 region has the DNA TGCGCCAGCAGCTTGGACAGGCGGACCTACGAGCAGTACTTC. Protein product: CASSLDRRTYEQYF.

This clonotype was picked up many times. The rearrangement links TRBV20-1 to TRBJ2-7, with D possibly TRBD1 on 6 matching bases. This CDR3 comprises 14 residues. Per germline, CDR1 DFQATT and CDR2 SNEGSKA (reference sequence). With 3 bases removed from V and 2 bases from J, the gap between germline ends came to 14 bases. The CDR3 spells CSASPTGQAYEQYF. The CDR3 nucleotides read TGCAGTGCTAGTCCCACGGGACAAGCCTACGAGCAGTACTTC.

This clonotype has only a few counts. V is TRBV28 and J is TRBJ1-4; perhaps TRBD1 as D (5 bases). V dropped 7 bases and J dropped 3 bases, with 12 bases sitting between them. The CDR3 has 14 amino acids. Germline V lookup: CDR1 MDHEN, CDR2 SYDVKM. The CDR3 here is CASNRGVANEKLFF. The CDR3 bases are TGTGCCAGCAACAGAGGGGTTGCTAATGAAAAACTGTTTTTT. Complete variable domain (other parts from reference TRBV28 and TRBJ1-4): DVKVTQSSRYLVKRTGEKVFLECVQDMDHENMFWYRQDPGLGLRLIYFSYDVKMKEKGDIPEGYSVSREKKERFSLILESASTNQTSMYLCASNRGVANEKLFFGSGTQLSVL.

In this sample, this clonotype is medium-sized (0.01 to 0.1%). V and J are TRBV5-1 and TRBJ2-1; 10 bases map to TRBD2. Germline V gene sequence: CDR1 SGHRS, CDR2 YFSETQ. Trimming took 3 bases from V and 3 from J; bases not matched to a gene: 3. The CDR3 is 15 amino acids. As DNA, the CDR3 is TGCGCCAGCAGCTCCACTAGCGGGAACTACAATGAGCAGTTCTTC. Translation: CASSSTSGNYNEQFF.